The clone carrying this T cell receptor (beta chain) showed up many times. These data originate in a study of T cells in Graves' hyperthyroidism and ophthalmopathy. Turning to the study itself: Peripheral blood specimens were obtained at initial diagnosis, prior to any treatment.

There were TCR beta CDR3 regions amplified from RNA transcripts. Researchers ran a first-round RT-PCR on the TCR CDR3 using the HTBI primer set. A single record per CDR3 protein comes from TCRdb applying MiXCR to the multiplex PCR reads. The sample lists roughly 240,000 distinct CDR3 sequences, over 15% occurring once. Sequences were obtained from blood. The source of this sequence is a woman younger than 35 with Graves' ophthalmopathy.

The CDR3 DNA is TGTGCCAGCAGCCAACGGGGTAGCGGGAGGGTTGAGCAGTTCTTC. Protein: CASSQRGSGRVEQFF. The V gene is TRBV7-2, the J gene TRBJ2-1, with 11 bases matching TRBD2. This CDR3 is 15 amino acids long. Germline lookup yields CDR1 SGHTA and CDR2 FQGNSA. V gave up 5 bases and J gave up 9 bases; unmatched junction bases: 9.